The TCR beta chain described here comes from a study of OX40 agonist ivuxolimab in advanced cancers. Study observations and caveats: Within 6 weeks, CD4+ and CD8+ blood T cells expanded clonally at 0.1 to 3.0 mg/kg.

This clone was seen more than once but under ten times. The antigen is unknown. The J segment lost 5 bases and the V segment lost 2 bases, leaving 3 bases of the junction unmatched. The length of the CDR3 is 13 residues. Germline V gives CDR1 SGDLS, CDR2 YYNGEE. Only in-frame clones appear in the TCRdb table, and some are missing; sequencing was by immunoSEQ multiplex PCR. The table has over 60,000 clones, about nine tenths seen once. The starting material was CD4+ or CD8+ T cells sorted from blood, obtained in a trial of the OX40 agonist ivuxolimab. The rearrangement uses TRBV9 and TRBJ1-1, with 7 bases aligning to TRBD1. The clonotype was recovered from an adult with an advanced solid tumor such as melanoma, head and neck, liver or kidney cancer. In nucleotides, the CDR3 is TGTGCCAGCAGCGTCGACAGGGCTACTGAAGCTTTCTTT. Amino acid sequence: CASSVDRATEAFF.